Presented here are 16 T cell receptor beta chains from one specimen sequenced in a study of cytomegalovirus exposure and HLA in healthy donors. In the PCR, 60 Vbeta and 13 Jbeta primers were used. Some clones are missing from TCRdb's copy, which holds only in-frame ones; the method was immunoSEQ multiplex PCR. The sample shows roughly 190,000 clones, 81% of them seen only once. The sequenced sample consisted of PBMCs. The receptor source for this set is a man aged 50 to 59 in good health and CMV-seronegative.

The table lists this clone with a few counts. The CDR3: CASSRSHSQSNIQYF. The CDR3 DNA reads as TGTGCCAGCAGCCGAAGTCACAGCCAATCGAACATTCAGTACTTC. The genes are TRBV7-6 and TRBJ2-4; D is unclear. Looked up from germline, CDR1 is SGHVS and CDR2 is FNYEAQ. Trimming took off 5 bases at V and 7 bases at J, with 18 bases between the two ends. This CDR3 is built from 15 residues.

This chain uses TRBV11-2 with TRBJ2-1; TRBD2 aligns across 8 bases. The CDR3 contains 16 residues. Germline V gene lookup returns CDR1 SGHAT and CDR2 FQNNGV. With V trimmed by 1 base and J by 8 bases, 10 bases remained unmatched. CDR3 DNA sequence: TGTGCCAGCAGCTTAGCGGGCGGGGGGATCCCCCATGAGCAGTTCTTC. Residues: CASSLAGGGIPHEQFF.

The chain joins TRBV7-9 to TRBJ2-7; 7 bases map to TRBD1. There are 15 residues in the CDR3. V lost 2 bases, J lost 6 bases, and 10 bases stayed unmatched. CDR1 SEHNR and CDR2 FQNEAQ come from the germline V gene (reference sequence). CDR3 residues: CASSLFETGSSEQYF. The CDR3 nucleotides are TGTGCCAGCAGCTTATTTGAGACAGGGAGTTCCGAGCAGTACTTC. The full variable domain, with the rest looked up from reference TRBV7-9 and TRBJ2-7, is DTGVSQNPRHKITKRGQNVTFRCDPISEHNRLYWYRQTLGQGPEFLTYFQNEAQLEKSRLLSDRFSAERPKGSFSTLEIQRTEQGDSAMYLCASSLFETGSSEQYFGPGTRLTVT.

The gene calls are TRBV7-8 and TRBJ2-2; 8 nucleotides line up with TRBD2. The junction had 8 bases not matched to a gene; V was cut back by 8 bases and J by 0 bases. The CDR3 is 16 residues long. Germline V gene lookup returns CDR1 SGHVS and CDR2 FQNEAQ. The CDR3 here is CASGRSGGANTGELFF. In nucleotides, the CDR3 is TGTGCCAGCGGTCGGAGCGGGGGAGCGAACACCGGGGAGCTGTTTTTT. The full variable domain, completed using reference TRBV7-8 and TRBJ2-2, is GAGVSQSPRYKVAKRGQDVALRCDPISGHVSLFWYQQALGQGPEFLTYFQNEAQLDKSGLPSDRFFAERPEGSVSTLKIQRTQQEDSAVYLCASGRSGGANTGELFFGEGSRLTVL.

The chain carries TRBV27 and TRBJ1-5; TRBD1 aligns across 8 bases. Germline V lookup: CDR1 MNHEY, CDR2 SMNVEV (reference sequence). This CDR3 contains 16 residues. V was pared by 2 bases and J by 4 bases, with 7 bases of the junction left unmatched. CDR3 in DNA: TGTGCCAGCAGTTTAACCCAGGGGGCTGGGAATCAGCCCCAGCATTTT. It codes for CASSLTQGAGNQPQHF.

This clone has just a few counts. The chain joins TRBV7-2 to TRBJ2-7, with D possibly matching TRBD2 (5 bases). V was trimmed by 3 bases and J by 5 bases, leaving 14 bases between them. Per the germline V gene, CDR1 is SGHTA and CDR2 is FQGNSA. The CDR3 is 14 amino acids. The CDR3 spells CASSLSLDTHEQYF. The CDR3 DNA follows: TGTGCCAGCAGCTTGTCACTAGACACCCACGAGCAGTACTTC. Full variable domain (rest looked up from reference TRBV7-2 and TRBJ2-7): GAGVSQSPSNKVTEKGKDVELRCDPISGHTALYWYRQSLGQGLEFLIYFQGNSAPDKSGLPSDRFSAERTGGSVSTLTIQRTQQEDSAVYLCASSLSLDTHEQYFGPGTRLTVT.

The chain uses TRBV12-5 and TRBJ1-5; perhaps TRBD1 as D (6 bases). The germline V gene encodes CDR1 LGHNT and CDR2 FRNRAP. This CDR3 has 16 amino acids. Deletions cut 0 bases from V and 4 bases from J, with 13 bases between. This CDR3 is CASGLVRGQRNQPQHF. DNA for the CDR3: TGTGCTAGTGGTTTGGTACGTGGACAGAGGAATCAGCCCCAGCATTTT.

This sequence joins TRBV19 and TRBJ1-2, with D maybe TRBD1 (6 bases). Germline-derived CDR1 and CDR2 are LNHDA and SQIVND (reference sequence). Trimming pared 6 bases from V and 2 bases from J, leaving 10 bases between. CDR3 size: 13 residues. The chain's CDR3 is CASRDSLNYGYTF. The DNA for the CDR3 is TGTGCCAGTAGGGACAGTCTCAACTATGGCTACACCTTC. The full variable domain, in which reference TRBV19 and TRBJ1-2 provide the parts outside the CDR3, is DGGITQSPKYLFRKEGQNVTLSCEQNLNHDAMYWYRQDPGQGLRLIYYSQIVNDFQKGDIAEGYSVSREKKESFPLTVTSAQKNPTAFYLCASRDSLNYGYTFGSGTRLTVV.

This chain connects TRBV9 to TRBJ2-5; TRBD1 matches 8 bases. The CDR3 runs to 14 residues. The germline gives CDR1 SGDLS, CDR2 YYNGEE. J gave up 5 bases and V 4 bases, and 7 bases lay outside the gene matches. The CDR3 region has the DNA TGTGCCAGCAGCCCAGGGGGCGCGGAGGAGACCCAGTACTTC. Encoded protein: CASSPGGAEETQYF.

V usage is TRBV7-2 and J usage is TRBJ1-2; 7 bases are a match to TRBD1. The CDR3 is 13 residues long. In germline, CDR1 is SGHTA, CDR2 FQGNSA. The ends lost 4 bases at V and 8 bases at J; junction bases unmatched: 7. This CDR3 is CASSSRQGEGYTF. The CDR3 DNA follows: TGTGCCAGCAGCTCTAGACAGGGCGAGGGCTACACCTTC.

This chain connects TRBV7-8 to TRBJ1-1, with 7 bases identical to TRBD1. Losses at the gene ends were 2 bases for V and 0 bases for J; bases not matched to a gene: 9. CDR3 length: 17 amino acids. The germline V gene encodes CDR1 SGHVS and CDR2 FQNEAQ. The chain's CDR3 is CASSLREKGALNTEAFF. In DNA, the CDR3 is TGTGCCAGCAGCTTAAGGGAAAAGGGGGCTTTGAACACTGAAGCTTTCTTT.

The chain employs TRBV25-1 and TRBJ2-2, with 10 positions matching TRBD2. Germline values: CDR1 MGHDK, CDR2 SYGVNS. This CDR3 region has 15 residues. The trim removed 5 bases at V and 0 bases at J, leaving 0 bases unmatched. The CDR3: CASSLAGANTGELFF. CDR3 DNA sequence: TGTGCCAGCAGTCTAGCGGGGGCGAACACCGGGGAGCTGTTTTTT.

In this sample, this clone turned up a few times. The chain joins TRBV11-2 to TRBJ1-1, with D unresolved. V was trimmed by 5 bases and J by 1 base, leaving 8 bases between them. The germline gives CDR1 SGHAT, CDR2 FQNNGV. This CDR3 comprises 13 residues. This CDR3 is CASSDHRNTEAFF. Written as DNA, the CDR3 is TGTGCCAGCAGCGACCACAGGAACACTGAAGCTTTCTTT.

The chain uses TRBV19 and TRBJ1-1, with D possibly being TRBD1 (5 bases). CDR3 length equals 16 residues. CDR1 and CDR2 from the germline V gene are LNHDA and SQIVND (reference sequence). Trimming cost V 6 bases and J 1 base, with 18 bases left between them. The CDR3 reads CASRLLATGKNTEAFF. The CDR3 DNA is TGTGCCAGTAGACTATTGGCAACAGGTAAGAACACTGAAGCTTTCTTT.

J is TRBJ1-5 and V is TRBV7-9, with D maybe TRBD1 (5 bases). V was cut by 5 bases and J by 0 bases, with 8 bases left in between. The CDR3 extends over 14 amino acids. Germline assignment: CDR1 SEHNR and CDR2 FQNEAQ (reference sequence). For the CDR3, the DNA is TGTGCCAGCAGCCAGGACAATAGCAATCAGCCCCAGCATTTT. Residues: CASSQDNSNQPQHF.

The chain combines TRBV2 with TRBJ1-5; TRBD1 matches at 7 bases. The CDR3 covers 15 residues. Germline V gene data show CDR1 as SNHLY and CDR2 as FYNNEI. V trimming: 6 bases; J trimming: 3 bases; junction bases outside the gene matches: 8. The CDR3 coding sequence is TGTGCCAGCAGGATGGACAGGTCGCCCAATCAGCCCCAGCATTTT. Amino acids: CASRMDRSPNQPQHF.